The 31 T cell receptor beta chains presented below share a single source sample, sequenced in a study of blood T cell repertoires in COVID-19. Clones were read by immunoSEQ multiplex PCR, and TCRdb kept only the in-frame ones, dropping some. The data hold 110,000 to 150,000 clones, with around 82% observed a single time. Sequencing used PBMCs or T cells enriched from blood (not recorded which). The source is a man aged 40-50 years with acute COVID-19.

This rearrangement joins TRBV11-3 to TRBJ2-5; TRBD2 matches at 7 bases. Unmatched junction bases numbered 2, after V lost 3 bases and J lost 4 bases. The germline V gene has CDR1 SGHNT and CDR2 YENEEA. This CDR3 has 13 residues. CDR3 loop: CASSLTSRETQYF. As DNA, the CDR3 is TGTGCCAGCAGCTTGACTAGCAGAGAGACCCAGTACTTC. Drawing the rest from reference TRBV11-3 and TRBJ2-5, the complete variable domain is EAGVVQSPRYKIIEKKQPVAFWCNPISGHNTLYWYLQNLGQGPELLIRYENEEAVDDSQLPKDRFSAERLKGVDSTLKIQPAELGDSAVYLCASSLTSRETQYFGPGTRLLVL.

The V and J genes are TRBV19 and TRBJ2-1, with 7 bases identical to TRBD2. The CDR3 consists of 16 residues. After removal of 8 bases from V and 4 bases from J, the junction contained 14 bases not matched to a gene. The V gene's germline CDR1 is LNHDA and CDR2 SQIVND (reference sequence). CDR3 region: CASLNTGTIGYNEQFF. Here the CDR3 DNA reads TGTGCCAGTCTAAATACGGGGACTATCGGATACAATGAGCAGTTCTTC.

J is TRBJ2-3 and V is TRBV10-2; 8 bases map to TRBD2. CDR3 size: 13 residues. The J segment lost 6 bases and the V segment lost 7 bases, leaving 6 bases of the junction unmatched. The germline gives CDR1 WSHSY, CDR2 SAAADI. CDR3 loop: CASIGGVLDTQYF. The CDR3, as DNA: TGCGCCAGCATCGGGGGGGTTTTGGATACGCAGTATTTT.

The rearrangement joins TRBV7-2 to TRBJ2-5, with 8 bases that match TRBD2. The CDR3 extends over 16 amino acids. The trim removed 4 bases at V and 4 bases at J, leaving 11 bases unmatched. The V gene's germline CDR1 is SGHTA and CDR2 FQGNSA. CDR3 residues: CASSSRGGGRGETQYF. The CDR3 coding sequence is TGTGCCAGCAGCTCGCGTGGCGGGGGGCGTGGAGAGACCCAGTACTTC. The whole variable domain, filled in from reference TRBV7-2 and TRBJ2-5, reads GAGVSQSPSNKVTEKGKDVELRCDPISGHTALYWYRQSLGQGLEFLIYFQGNSAPDKSGLPSDRFSAERTGGSVSTLTIQRTQQEDSAVYLCASSSRGGGRGETQYFGPGTRLLVL.

Turning to this clone: This specimen includes other DNA sequences encoding the same CDR3. The V gene is TRBV9, the J gene TRBJ2-5, with 9 bases lining up with TRBD2. V shed 0 bases, J shed 0 bases, and the junction held 6 bases outside the gene matches. Germline loops: CDR1 SGDLS, CDR2 YYNGEE. This CDR3 comprises 17 residues. The CDR3 spells CASSVAGRGGYQETQYF. The CDR3 coding sequence is TGTGCCAGCAGCGTAGCAGGGCGGGGGGGGTACCAAGAGACCCAGTACTTC.

V gene TRBV11-2 combines with J gene TRBJ1-2; 7 nucleotides match TRBD1. There are 14 residues in the CDR3. Germline V gene lookup returns CDR1 SGHAT and CDR2 FQNNGV. The V and J ends lost 5 bases and 1 base, in that order; junction bases with no gene match: 4. The CDR3 region is CASSAGTDNYGYTF. The CDR3 DNA reads TGTGCCAGCAGCGCAGGGACAGATAACTATGGCTACACCTTC.

The CDR3 region has the DNA TGCGCCAGCAGCCAGCCTCGACAGGGGGCCTACAATGAGCAGTTCTTC. This sequence encodes CASSQPRQGAYNEQFF. The rearrangement links TRBV4-1 to TRBJ2-1; 9 positions match TRBD1. The V and J ends lost 3 bases and 2 bases, in that order; junction bases with no gene match: 5. Germline V gene data show CDR1 as MGHRA and CDR2 as YSYEKL. The length of the CDR3 is 16 residues.

The chain uses TRBV5-4 and TRBJ2-1, with 10 bases aligning to TRBD1. J gave up 8 bases and V 0 bases, and 8 bases lay outside the gene matches. Germline-derived CDR1 and CDR2 are SGHNT and YYREEE (reference sequence). CDR3 length: 16 amino acids. The DNA of the CDR3 is TGTGCCAGCAGCTTGGGAGGGGACAGGGGTAAAGATGAGCAGTTCTTC. This translates into CASSLGGDRGKDEQFF.

The chain's CDR3 is CASRLVGFSNQPQHF. The CDR3 DNA follows: TGTGCCAGCAGATTGGTCGGTTTTAGCAATCAGCCCCAGCATTTT. The V gene is TRBV27, the J gene TRBJ1-5; D uncertain. Germline V gene lookup returns CDR1 MNHEY and CDR2 SMNVEV (reference sequence). The V end was cut by 6 bases, the J end by 0 bases, with 12 bases between. The CDR3 consists of 15 residues.

This sequence joins TRBV28 and TRBJ1-5; D call uncertain. V was trimmed by 2 bases and J by 5 bases, leaving 16 bases between them. The germline CDR1 and CDR2 sequences are MDHEN and SYDVKM. The CDR3 extends over 16 amino acids. Here the CDR3 DNA reads TGTGCCAGCAGTTTAAGGGATGGAGGATATCATCAGCCCCAGCATTTT. This encodes CASSLRDGGYHQPQHF.

The rearrangement joins TRBV28 to TRBJ2-1; 9 positions match TRBD2. The CDR3 runs 16 residues. Germline V gene data show CDR1 as MDHEN and CDR2 as SYDVKM. With 2 bases clipped from V and 7 bases from J, the junction kept 9 bases outside the gene matches. CDR3 amino acids: CASSLPAGGNPNEQFF. Written as DNA, the CDR3 is TGTGCCAGCAGTTTACCGGCGGGGGGGAATCCTAATGAGCAGTTCTTC.

This clone has a handful of counts. The chain combines TRBV5-3 with TRBJ2-7; 8 bases align to TRBD2. TRBV5-3 is identified as an open reading frame with a role that is uncertain. V dropped 4 bases and J dropped 5; count of bases not matched to a gene: 11. This CDR3 region has 15 residues. The CDR3 spells CARSLPEPGGDEQYF. Written as DNA, the CDR3 is TGTGCCAGAAGCCTACCCGAGCCGGGGGGGGACGAGCAGTACTTC.

This clone has only one observation. The genes are TRBV19 and TRBJ1-1; D is perhaps TRBD1 (6 bases). V was trimmed by 4 bases and J by 4 bases, leaving 13 bases between them. There are 14 residues in the CDR3. Germline V gene lookup returns CDR1 LNHDA and CDR2 SQIVND (reference sequence). The CDR3 DNA is TGTGCCAGTAGTACTCATACAGGGAGCACTGAAGCTTTCTTT. Residues: CASSTHTGSTEAFF. Full variable domain (rest looked up from reference TRBV19 and TRBJ1-1): DGGITQSPKYLFRKEGQNVTLSCEQNLNHDAMYWYRQDPGQGLRLIYYSQIVNDFQKGDIAEGYSVSREKKESFPLTVTSAQKNPTAFYLCASSTHTGSTEAFFGQGTRLTVV.

This chain joins TRBV7-8 and TRBJ1-2, with a possible D match to TRBD1 (5 bases). V was shortened by 6 bases and J by 2 bases, with 10 bases between the two germline ends. CDR1 is SGHVS, CDR2 FQNEAQ, per germline. CDR3 size: 13 residues. The chain's CDR3 is CASSRGGNYGYTF. The CDR3 bases are TGTGCCAGCAGTCGCGGGGGGAACTATGGCTACACCTTC.

This chain links TRBV12-3 or TRBV12-4 with TRBJ1-1; D is uncertain. Deletions cut 5 bases from V and 3 bases from J, with 7 bases between. The CDR3 contains 12 residues. CDR3 coding DNA: TGTGCCAGCAGTCTTCAGTACACTGAAGCTTTCTTT. Its protein is CASSLQYTEAFF.

The rearrangement links TRBV3-1 (or the pseudogene TRBV3-2) to TRBJ1-1, with D maybe TRBD1 (5 bases). Germline V lookup: CDR1 LGHDT, CDR2 YNNKEL (reference sequence). This CDR3 has 15 amino acids. V was cut by 1 base and J by 1 base, with 10 bases left in between. The CDR3: CASSQVGAGNTEAFF. The CDR3 DNA sequence: TGTGCCAGCAGCCAAGTTGGGGCAGGGAACACTGAAGCTTTCTTT.

The chain is built from TRBV30 and TRBJ2-5, with TRBD2 identical over 13 bases. This CDR3 region has 16 residues. J gave up 5 bases and V 1 base, and 7 bases lay outside the gene matches. CDR1 is GTSNPN, CDR2 SVGIG, per germline (reference sequence). The CDR3 region is CAWSAGGTSGMETQYF. The CDR3 bases are TGTGCCTGGAGTGCAGGGGGGACTAGCGGGATGGAGACCCAGTACTTC.

The CDR3 coding sequence is TGCGCCAGCAGCCAAGATACACAGAGCAATCAGCCCCAGCATTTT. Translating gives CASSQDTQSNQPQHF. The chain couples TRBV4-3 to TRBJ1-5, with unresolved D. V lost 0 bases, J lost 1 base, and 7 bases lay in between. This CDR3 comprises 15 residues. Germline V gene data show CDR1 as LGHNA and CDR2 as YSLEER.

The V and J genes are TRBV4-1 and TRBJ2-4, with D maybe TRBD2 (6 bases). V dropped 0 bases and J dropped 6 bases, with 12 bases sitting between them. CDR3 length: 15 residues. From germline, CDR1 is MGHRA and CDR2 YSYEKL. This CDR3 reads CASSQEARESNIQYF. CDR3 bases: TGCGCCAGCAGCCAAGAAGCCCGGGAGTCAAACATTCAGTACTTC.

V is TRBV11-3 and J is TRBJ2-7; perhaps TRBD1 as D (5 bases). The CDR3 sequence is 13 residues long. Germline assignment: CDR1 SGHNT and CDR2 YENEEA. Trimming removed 2 bases at V and 3 bases at J, with 8 bases between. The CDR3 coding sequence is TGTGCCAGCAGCTTACCAGGGAACTACGAGCAGTACTTC. Its protein is CASSLPGNYEQYF.

This clone was counted once. This chain uses TRBV6-1 with TRBJ1-5; tentative D call: TRBD1 (6 bases). CDR1 and CDR2 (germline): MNHNS, SASEGT. The CDR3 length is 15 residues. V was shortened by 1 base and J by 6 bases, with 13 bases between the two germline ends. The CDR3 nucleotides are TGTGCCAGCAGTGAAGACGTAAGGGGGAGTCAGCCCCAGCATTTT. This gives the protein CASSEDVRGSQPQHF.

The V gene is TRBV13, the J gene TRBJ2-6; possibly TRBD1 for D (6 bases). The germline V gene has CDR1 PRHDT and CDR2 FYEKMQ (reference sequence). Trimming shortened V by 3 bases and J by 3 bases, and 15 bases separated the two germline ends. The CDR3 is 17 amino acids. The CDR3 DNA reads TGTGCCAGCAGCTTCCGATCAGGGGCCGGTGGGGCCAACGTCCTGACTTTC. Its translation is CASSFRSGAGGANVLTF.

The chain couples TRBV7-9 to TRBJ2-5, with D possibly TRBD2 on 5 matching bases. Per the germline V gene, CDR1 is SEHNR and CDR2 is FQNEAQ (reference sequence). Trimming took off 11 bases at V and 5 bases at J, with 18 bases between the two ends. CDR3 size: 13 residues. CDR3 sequence reads: CASGTGFSETQYF. CDR3 coding DNA: TGTGCCTCCGGTACGGGGTTTTCGGAGACCCAGTACTTC.

V and J are TRBV4-1 and TRBJ1-3; no firm D call. V lost 0 bases, J lost 8 bases, and 14 bases lay in between. The length of the CDR3 is 15 residues. The germline V gene encodes CDR1 MGHRA and CDR2 YSYEKL. This CDR3 reads CASSQEWQAMDTIYF. The CDR3 nucleotides are TGCGCCAGCAGCCAAGAATGGCAGGCTATGGACACCATATATTTT.

The chain couples TRBV3-1 (or the pseudogene TRBV3-2) to TRBJ2-5, with unresolved D. The CDR3 spans 14 residues. V gave up 0 bases and J gave up 9 bases, with 14 bases separating them. Germline lookup yields CDR1 LGHDT and CDR2 YNNKEL (reference sequence). CDR3 loop: CASSQDSDPRSQYF. The CDR3 bases are TGTGCCAGCAGCCAAGACAGCGACCCTAGGTCCCAGTACTTC.

This chain joins TRBV28 and TRBJ1-2; 7 bases agree with TRBD1. CDR1 MDHEN and CDR2 SYDVKM come from the germline V gene. The junction had 5 bases not matched to a gene; V was cut back by 6 bases and J by 4 bases. The CDR3 consists of 13 residues. The CDR3 is CASRTGNGYGYTF. In DNA form, the CDR3 reads TGTGCCAGCAGGACAGGGAACGGCTATGGCTACACCTTC.

The chain is built from TRBV6-5 and TRBJ1-2; D is uncertain. V was cut by 8 bases and J by 6 bases, with 22 bases left in between. Germline V gene sequence: CDR1 MNHEY, CDR2 SVGAGI. The CDR3 consists of 15 residues. Here the CDR3 reads CASGSGNTIPNGYTF. CDR3 DNA sequence: TGTGCCAGCGGGTCCGGGAATACGATTCCGAATGGCTACACCTTC.

This sequence joins TRBV19 and TRBJ2-3; TRBD2 matches at 7 bases. The germline gives CDR1 LNHDA, CDR2 SQIVND (reference sequence). This CDR3 contains 17 residues. With V trimmed by 5 bases and J by 0 bases, 11 bases remained unmatched. CDR3 in amino acids: CASSLQRGGSSTDTQYF. The CDR3 DNA reads TGTGCCAGTAGTCTCCAGCGGGGCGGCTCCAGCACAGATACGCAGTATTTT.

The chain couples TRBV20-1 to TRBJ2-5, with a tentative D call TRBD1 (5 bases). From germline, CDR1 is DFQATT and CDR2 SNEGSKA (reference sequence). V was trimmed by 3 bases and J by 4 bases, leaving 12 bases between them. The CDR3 contains 13 residues. CDR3 nucleotide sequence: TGCAGTGCTAGTCAGACAGCCCTAGAGACCCAGTACTTC. Encoded protein: CSASQTALETQYF.

This clone appeared a single time. The CDR3 loop reads CASSASGNTIYF. The CDR3 nucleotides read TGTGCCAGCAGTGCGTCTGGAAACACCATATATTTT. The V call is TRBV25-1, the J call TRBJ1-3; D ambiguous. Germline CDR1 reads MGHDK; CDR2 reads SYGVNS. The ends were cut back, 4 bases at V and 1 base at J, with 2 bases in the middle. The CDR3 consists of 12 residues.

This clone appeared a few times. The gene calls are TRBV15 and TRBJ1-2; D not certain. Germline V gene sequence: CDR1 LNHNV, CDR2 YYDKDF (reference sequence). The V gene lost 0 bases and the J gene lost 3 bases, with 11 bases spanning the gap. This CDR3 has 15 residues. The CDR3 here is CATSRDRPDYYGYTF. CDR3 nucleotide sequence: TGTGCCACCAGCAGAGATCGTCCAGACTACTATGGCTACACCTTC.